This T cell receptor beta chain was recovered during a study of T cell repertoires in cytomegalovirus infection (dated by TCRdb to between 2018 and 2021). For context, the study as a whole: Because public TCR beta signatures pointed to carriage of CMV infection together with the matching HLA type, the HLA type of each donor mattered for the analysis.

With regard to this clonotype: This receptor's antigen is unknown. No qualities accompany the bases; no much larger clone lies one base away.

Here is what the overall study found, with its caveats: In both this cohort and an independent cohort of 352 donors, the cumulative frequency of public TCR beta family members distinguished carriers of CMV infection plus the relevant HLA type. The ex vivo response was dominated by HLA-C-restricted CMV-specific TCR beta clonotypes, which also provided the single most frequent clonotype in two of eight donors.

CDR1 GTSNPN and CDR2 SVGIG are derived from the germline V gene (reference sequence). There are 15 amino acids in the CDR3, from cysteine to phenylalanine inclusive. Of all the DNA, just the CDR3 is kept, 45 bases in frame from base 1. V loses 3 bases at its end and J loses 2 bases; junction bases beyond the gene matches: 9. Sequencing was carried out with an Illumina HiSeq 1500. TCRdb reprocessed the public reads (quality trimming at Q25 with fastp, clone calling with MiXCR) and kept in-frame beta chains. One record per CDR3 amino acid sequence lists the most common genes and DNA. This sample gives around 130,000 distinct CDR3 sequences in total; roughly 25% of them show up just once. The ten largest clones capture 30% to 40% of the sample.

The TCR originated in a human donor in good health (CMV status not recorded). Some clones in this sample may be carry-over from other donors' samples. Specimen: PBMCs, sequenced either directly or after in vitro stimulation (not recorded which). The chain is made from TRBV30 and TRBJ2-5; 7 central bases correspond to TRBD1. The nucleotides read TGTGCCTGGAGGCCTTGGGGGACAGCTCAAGAGACCCAGTACTTC. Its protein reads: CAWRPWGTAQETQYF.